This TCR beta chain was identified during a study of beta chain features in type 1 diabetes. General study points: Significant though moderate, a shortening of TCRB CDR3s appeared in all four CD4+ subsets of Type 1 diabetes patients. Patients and controls would share equally any PCR tilt toward shorter templates.

This clone was counted only a few times. Its antigen is undetermined. Reverse transcribing all isolated RNA meant expressed TCRB transcripts were sequenced. Sequenced by immunoSEQ multiplex PCR; TCRdb stores in-frame clones only, minus some. The sample has around 100,000 clones; under 30% are singletons. The ends lost 0 bases at V and 3 bases at J; junction bases unmatched: 2. This CDR3 has 14 amino acids. Germline V gene data show CDR1 as SGHNT and CDR2 as YYREEE (reference sequence). Every donor provided one heparinised blood draw, which averaged about 120 mL. The chain carries TRBV5-4 and TRBJ2-7; 8 bases agree with TRBD1. The source is a woman aged 18-29 years with type 1 diabetes. Sequenced: central memory CD4+ T cells from blood. CDR3 nucleotide sequence: TGTGCCAGCAGCTTGGGGACAGGGTTCTACGAGCAGTACTTC. Translation gives CASSLGTGFYEQYF.